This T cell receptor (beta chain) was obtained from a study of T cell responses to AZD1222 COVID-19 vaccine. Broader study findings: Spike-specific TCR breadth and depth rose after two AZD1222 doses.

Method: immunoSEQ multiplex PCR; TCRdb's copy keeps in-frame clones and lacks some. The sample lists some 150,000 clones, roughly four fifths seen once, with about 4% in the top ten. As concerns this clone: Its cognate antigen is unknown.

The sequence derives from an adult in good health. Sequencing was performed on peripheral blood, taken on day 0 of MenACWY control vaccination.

The CDR3 loop reads CASSYSDVTEAFF. CDR3 coding DNA: TGTGCCAGCAGTTACTCGGATGTCACTGAAGCTTTCTTT. The chain uses TRBV6-5 and TRBJ1-1; D gene uncertain. V was cut by 0 bases and J by 4 bases, with 6 bases left in between. The CDR3 is 13 residues long. Germline V gives CDR1 MNHEY, CDR2 SVGAGI.